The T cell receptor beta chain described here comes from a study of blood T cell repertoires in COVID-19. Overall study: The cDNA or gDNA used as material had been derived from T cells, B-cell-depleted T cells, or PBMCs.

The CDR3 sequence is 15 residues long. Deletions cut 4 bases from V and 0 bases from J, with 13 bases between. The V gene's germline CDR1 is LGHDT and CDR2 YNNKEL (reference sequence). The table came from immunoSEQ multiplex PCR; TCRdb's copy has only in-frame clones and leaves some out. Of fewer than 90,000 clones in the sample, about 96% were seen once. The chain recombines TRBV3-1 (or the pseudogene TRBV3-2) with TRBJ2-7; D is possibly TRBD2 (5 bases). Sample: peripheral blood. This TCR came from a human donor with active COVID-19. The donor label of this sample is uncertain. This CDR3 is CASSPRLGSSYEQYF. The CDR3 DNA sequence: TGTGCCAGCAGCCCCCGCCTGGGGAGCTCCTACGAGCAGTACTTC.